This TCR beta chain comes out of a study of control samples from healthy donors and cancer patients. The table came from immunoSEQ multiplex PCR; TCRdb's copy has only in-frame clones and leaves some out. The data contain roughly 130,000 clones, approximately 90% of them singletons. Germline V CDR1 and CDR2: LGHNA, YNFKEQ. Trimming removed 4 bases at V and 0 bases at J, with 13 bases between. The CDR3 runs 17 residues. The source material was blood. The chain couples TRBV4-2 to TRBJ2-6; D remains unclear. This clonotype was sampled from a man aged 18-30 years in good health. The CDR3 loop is CASSRVRTTSGANVLTF. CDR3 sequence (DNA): TGTGCCAGCAGCCGGGTGAGGACCACCTCTGGGGCCAACGTCCTGACTTTC.